This T cell receptor beta chain stems from a study of cytomegalovirus exposure and HLA in healthy donors. Notes on the study in general: Per a prior analysis, the majority of TCR beta V segments were productive roughly 87% or roughly 30% of the time.

This clone is a singleton in its sample. The antigen is not known. This CDR3 has 13 amino acids. The germline V gene has CDR1 SGHVS and CDR2 FQNEAQ. V lost 5 bases and J lost 10; bases outside the gene matches: 10. The PCR had 60 Vbeta and 13 Jbeta primers. Method: immunoSEQ multiplex PCR; TCRdb's copy keeps in-frame clones and lacks some. Here the sample spans 55,000 to 85,000 clones, around 72% being singletons. This sequence originates from a woman aged 40 to 55 in good health and CMV-seropositive. Sequencing used PBMCs. The chain is built from TRBV7-8 and TRBJ1-1, with TRBD1 matching over 7 bases. CDR3 nucleotide sequence: TGTGCCAGCAGCCCCAGGGGGGTCGGGGGAGCTTTCTTT. This translates into CASSPRGVGGAFF. Variable domain in full (rest from reference TRBV7-8 and TRBJ1-1): GAGVSQSPRYKVAKRGQDVALRCDPISGHVSLFWYQQALGQGPEFLTYFQNEAQLDKSGLPSDRFFAERPEGSVSTLKIQRTQQEDSAVYLCASSPRGVGGAFFGQGTRLTVV.